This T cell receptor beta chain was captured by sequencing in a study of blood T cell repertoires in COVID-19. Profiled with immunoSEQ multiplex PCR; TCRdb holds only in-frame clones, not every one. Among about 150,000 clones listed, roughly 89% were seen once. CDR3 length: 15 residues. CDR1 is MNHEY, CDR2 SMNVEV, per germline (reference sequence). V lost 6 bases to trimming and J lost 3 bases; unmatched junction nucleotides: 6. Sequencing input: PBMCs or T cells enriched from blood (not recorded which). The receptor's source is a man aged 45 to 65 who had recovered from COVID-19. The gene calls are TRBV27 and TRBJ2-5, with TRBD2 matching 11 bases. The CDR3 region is CASRWTSGREETQYF. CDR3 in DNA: TGTGCCAGCAGGTGGACTAGCGGGCGGGAAGAGACCCAGTACTTC.